These 10 T cell receptor beta chains were all obtained from the same sample, sequenced in a study of cytomegalovirus exposure and HLA in healthy donors. The PCR had 60 Vbeta and 13 Jbeta primers. Produced via immunoSEQ multiplex PCR; TCRdb's table is partial and in-frame only. This table has approximately 74,000 clones, approximately 71% appearing once. Sequenced input: PBMCs. These receptors originate from a middle-aged woman in good health and CMV-seronegative.

The sample holds one count of this clone. This sequence joins TRBV18 and TRBJ1-5, with D unclear. CDR1 and CDR2 from the germline V gene are KGHSH and LQKENI. Trimming left V 0 bases short and J 0 bases short, with 3 bases between. This CDR3 region has 14 residues. Here the CDR3 DNA reads TGTGCCAGCTCACCACCACATAGCAATCAGCCCCAGCATTTT. Translating it yields CASSPPHSNQPQHF.

CDR3 in amino acids: CASSSSEGKSTDTQYF. DNA for the CDR3: TGCGCCAGCAGCTCGTCGGAGGGGAAGAGCACAGATACGCAGTATTTT. V gene TRBV5-1 combines with J gene TRBJ2-3; maybe TRBD2 (6 bases). The CDR3 runs 16 residues. With 3 bases removed from V and 0 bases from J, the gap between germline ends came to 14 bases. CDR1 is SGHRS and CDR2 is YFSETQ in the germline V gene. Full variable domain (outside the CDR3, taken from reference TRBV5-1 and TRBJ2-3): KAGVTQTPRYLIKTRGQQVTLSCSPISGHRSVSWYQQTPGQGLQFLFEYFSETQRNKGNFPGRFSGRQFSNSRSEMNVSTLELGDSALYLCASSSSEGKSTDTQYFGPGTRLTVL.

The chain has TRBV2 and TRBJ1-5; the D is unclear. The V gene's germline CDR1 is SNHLY and CDR2 FYNNEI. V lost 4 bases and J 0 bases, leaving 7 bases between the germline ends. The CDR3 covers 14 residues. The chain's CDR3 is CASSGALSNQPQHF. The DNA of the CDR3 is TGTGCCAGCAGTGGGGCCCTTAGCAATCAGCCCCAGCATTTT. Looking up the rest from reference TRBV2 and TRBJ1-5 gives the full variable domain: EPEVTQTPSHQVTQMGQEVILRCVPISNHLYFYWYRQILGQKVEFLVSFYNNEISEKSEIFDDQFSVERPDGSNFTLKIRSTKLEDSAMYFCASSGALSNQPQHFGDGTRLSIL.

This chain connects TRBV27 to TRBJ2-5; D is possibly TRBD2 (5 bases). This CDR3 has 16 amino acids. The V gene lost 2 bases and the J gene lost 3 bases, with 16 bases spanning the gap. The germline V gene encodes CDR1 MNHEY and CDR2 SMNVEV (reference sequence). The CDR3 sequence: CASSLASPSPEETQYF. The DNA for the CDR3 is TGTGCCAGCAGTTTAGCTTCGCCTAGCCCCGAAGAGACCCAGTACTTC.

V and J are TRBV5-1 and TRBJ2-5, with 12 positions matching TRBD1. The CDR3 has 16 amino acids. Germline CDR1 and CDR2: SGHRS and YFSETQ. Germline trimming cut 4 bases from V and 5 bases from J; bases unmatched to any gene: 9. The CDR3 spells CASSSAGTGGRETQYF. CDR3 bases: TGCGCCAGCAGCAGCGCCGGGACAGGGGGCCGTGAGACCCAGTACTTC.

The rearrangement uses TRBV7-3 and TRBJ2-7, with a tentative D call TRBD2 (5 bases). V gave up 5 bases and J gave up 3 bases, with 11 bases separating them. The germline V gene encodes CDR1 SGHTA and CDR2 FQGTGA. The CDR3 spans 13 residues. CDR3: CASSAGIYYEQYF. The CDR3 coding sequence is TGTGCCAGCAGCGCCGGGATTTACTACGAGCAGTACTTC.

The chain combines TRBV19 with TRBJ1-5, with D possibly TRBD1 on 6 matching bases. Trimming cost V 6 bases and J 9 bases, with 15 bases left between them. Germline CDR1 and CDR2: LNHDA and SQIVND (reference sequence). The length of the CDR3 is 13 residues. CDR3 in DNA: TGTGCCAGTAGGACGTTACAGGGTGGGCCCCAGCATTTT. Translation: CASRTLQGGPQHF.

The chain joins TRBV7-9 to TRBJ1-4, with 7 bases aligning to TRBD1. This CDR3 spans 14 amino acids. Germline CDR1 is SEHNR and CDR2 is FQNEAQ (reference sequence). The V and J ends lost 3 bases and 6 bases, in that order; junction bases with no gene match: 4. The CDR3 nucleotides read TGTGCCAGCAGCTTTATAGGACAGGATGAAAAACTGTTTTTT. This encodes CASSFIGQDEKLFF.

This chain uses TRBV7-9 with TRBJ2-7; unclear D gene. V was pared by 4 bases and J by 4 bases, with 11 bases between. The CDR3 extends over 13 amino acids. Germline CDR1 and CDR2: SEHNR and FQNEAQ (reference sequence). CDR3 amino acids: CASSSPAGYEQYF. CDR3 coding DNA: TGTGCCAGCAGCTCCCCTGCAGGTTACGAGCAGTACTTC. The variable domain in full, with the rest retrieved from reference TRBV7-9 and TRBJ2-7, is DTGVSQNPRHKITKRGQNVTFRCDPISEHNRLYWYRQTLGQGPEFLTYFQNEAQLEKSRLLSDRFSAERPKGSFSTLEIQRTEQGDSAMYLCASSSPAGYEQYFGPGTRLTVT.

This chain links TRBV6-1 with TRBJ2-2; 10 nucleotides align to TRBD1. CDR1 is MNHNS and CDR2 is SASEGT in the germline V gene. The CDR3 loop spans 15 amino acids. V lost 4 bases to trimming and J lost 6 bases; unmatched junction nucleotides: 5. The CDR3 DNA reads as TGTGCCAGCAGTGTTAGACAGGGGGCGTCCGGGGAGCTGTTTTTT. Translating it yields CASSVRQGASGELFF.